The TCR beta chain under discussion was sequenced for a study of T cell repertoires in cytomegalovirus infection. Overall study context: The public TCR beta signatures pointed to both CMV infection and matching HLA type.

This clonotype has a count of ten or more. What it recognizes is unknown. Notes on the study in general: Identification of carriers of CMV plus the relevant HLA was performed using cumulative public TCR beta family frequency. CMV-specific TCR beta clonotypes restricted by HLA-C were the ones dominating the ex vivo response.

One entry per CDR3 protein results from TCRdb running MiXCR on the reads. The sample shows under 600,000 distinct CDR3 sequences, 16% of them seen only once. Trimming removed 4 bases at V and 3 bases at J, with 19 bases between. The CDR3 covers 18 residues. Per germline, CDR1 SEHNR and CDR2 FQNEAQ (reference sequence). The receptor comes from a human donor in good health (CMV status not recorded). Some clones in this sample may be carry-over from other donors' samples. The sequencing sample was made of CD8+ T cells from PBMCs. This sequence joins TRBV7-9 and TRBJ1-6, with a possible D match to TRBD1 (5 bases). CDR3 residues: CASSSVPGRGSYNSPLHF. CDR3 nucleotides: TGTGCCAGCAGCTCGGTCCCTGGACGGGGGAGCTATAATTCACCCCTCCACTTT.